The entry that follows covers one TCR beta chain sequence. This clonotype has ten or more counts. Its binding antigen is unknown. No qualities accompany the bases; no much larger clone lies one base away. The time point label for this specimen denotes: newly diagnosed GD, antithyroid drugs for less than 3 months. For both TCR sequencing and RNA sequencing, RNA was extracted from PBMCs using TRIzol. The diagnosis of Graves' disease was made according to American Thyroid Association guidelines. Recruitment of patients was carried out at an endocrinology department in Xi'an, China. Each patient gave approximately 8.8 milliliters of peripheral blood, collected in an EDTA anticoagulant tube. PBMCs were isolated by Ficoll Paque Plus density gradient separation without further T cell sorting. An Agilent 2100 Bioanalyzer and agarose gel were used to check RNA quality, and a NanoDrop 2000 was used to measure RNA concentration.

The library was prepared using multiplex PCR. The data were produced on an Illumina HiSeq 4000. CDR3 regions were amplified by Arm-PCR with iRepertoire HTBI primers to construct TCR beta libraries. PCR products were gel purified before sequencing. In the source study's methods: Across samples, 60 to 80 TRBV and 15 or so TRBJ segments were identified and used for gene usage analysis of CDR3 amino acid clonotypes. COPE and FqMerger were used to merge the filtered high-quality paired reads into contigs. BLAST was used to align contigs to IMGT TRBV, TRBD and TRBJ reference genes, with CDR3 defined following IMGT. Clonotypes above 0.1% frequency were classified as highly expanded clones. Repertoire diversity was measured by Shannon entropy, and V-J evenness by the Gini coefficient. A clonotype found in more than one individual was treated as public. TCRdb passed the public sequencing reads through fastp at Q25 and MiXCR, retaining productive beta sequences. Rows with one shared CDR3 protein collapse into an entry with the most common genes and DNA. TCRdb, rather than the study authors, made the V and J calls. For this sample the table gives 550,000 to 700,000 distinct CDR3 sequences, of which 15% to 20% were detected only once. Around 12% of the sample comes from the top ten.

This entry comes from a study of regulatory T cells in long-lasting Graves disease (dated by TCRdb to about 2021). For the wider study: In the newly diagnosed Graves' disease group, patients had been taking antithyroid drugs for less than 3 months. This study used TCR sequencing and RNA sequencing of peripheral blood to compare persistent Graves' disease patients against newly diagnosed Graves' disease patients. The study took place in China and was registered as a clinical trial. A total of some 35 samples underwent TCR sequencing: approximately 13 from persistent and approximately 20 from newly diagnosed Graves' disease patients.

Trimming takes 2 bases from V and 6 bases from J, and the germline ends sit 11 bases apart. The CDR3 numbers 13 residues from cysteine through phenylalanine. Only the CDR3 portion is preserved as DNA: 39 bases, with reading frame beginning at the first base. CDR1 and CDR2 were assigned from the germline V gene as SGHDT and YYEEEE. Points the paper makes about the study in general: Lower TCR Shannon entropy and fewer highly expanded clones were observed in persistent Graves' disease patients than in newly diagnosed patients, which suggested clonal expansion. TRBV28, TRBJ1-2 and TRBJ2-5 were preferentially used in persistent disease, while TRBV20-1 and TRBJ2-1 were favored in newly diagnosed disease. The authors noted that the small sample size was a limitation that may lower accuracy. Persistent patients shared more public clonotypes among themselves (around 2,700) than newly diagnosed patients did (about 970). Peripheral blood alone was examined, since thyroid tissue, which constituted the primary lesion, could not be accessed. Only the TCR beta chain was sequenced and analyzed.

In addition, the sample was reused for a study of T cells in Graves' hyperthyroidism and ophthalmopathy. The second study's paper adds: A patient counted as having stable Graves' hyperthyroidism if no progression to ophthalmopathy occurred over 18 months of follow-up. Hyperthyroidism patients were aged 18 to 65 years and newly diagnosed, with disease duration of less than 2 months. Patients with uncontrolled infections, other autoimmune diseases, pregnancy or lactation were excluded. Diagnoses were based on clinical symptoms, serum thyroxine and TRAb, thyroid ultrasound and orbital computed tomography. A first-round RT-PCR of the TCR CDR3 used the HTBI primer set with the Qiagen OneStep RT-PCR kit. Most expanded thyroid clonotypes (frequency above 0.001) were also found in blood, which suggests that blood repertoires may mirror thyroid immune responses. Ophthalmopathy was separated from stable hyperthyroidism by a 13 V-J signature model, with about 86% sensitivity and about 81% specificity obtained in cross-validation and 80%/75% obtained in testing. In validation, the model predicted progression to ophthalmopathy a median of about 6.8 months before onset, with roughly 70% sensitivity and 72.22% specificity. A discovery cohort of roughly 96 patients, about 40 with Graves' ophthalmopathy and approximately 55 with stable Graves' hyperthyroidism, was used to find distinguishing TCR V-J signatures. Whether ophthalmopathy could be predicted prospectively was tested in an independent validation cohort made up of some 20 hyperthyroidism patients plus 17 patients who later progressed to ophthalmopathy. For training and testing, the 100 or so patients in the discovery cohort were randomly divided in a 7:3 ratio. Thyroid tissue and blood T-cell repertoires from about six Graves' hyperthyroidism patients were also compared in the study. Once sampling was done, hyperthyroidism patients were given methimazole at a starting dose of 30 mg daily, whereas ophthalmopathy patients were given high-dose intravenous methylprednisolone. Libraries were constructed in a second round of multiplex PCR, after which size selection and purification were carried out. Paired-end sequencing of the libraries was performed with 100 bp reads on an Illumina HiSeq2000. SOAPnuke was used to process the raw data, removing reads that contained adapters or uncalled bases, had a mean Phred below 15, or lacked an exact match to the constant primer or identifier. High-quality paired reads were merged with COPE v1.2.5, and unique nucleotide sequences were defined as clonotypes. MiTCR v1.1 was used to align clonotypes to the IMGT TRBV, TRBD and TRBJ reference segments. Only V-J combinations with frequency above 0.0001, covering about 99% of repertoires, were analysed. The TCS score was defined as F50 (clonal expansion) divided by E x V (chaos), with BLOSUM62-based TCRdist calculated between CDR3 peptides within each V-J. Welch's t-statistics and random forest reduced roughly 500 V-J features to 10 to 15, which were used in a naive Bayes classifier (R e1071). No statistical method was used to fix the sample size in advance, and group allocation was not hidden from the investigators. TCR Vbeta CDR3 sequencing of approximately 140 peripheral blood samples (roughly 41 ophthalmopathy, 75 hyperthyroidism and some 17 progressor patients) is reported in the paper.

The sequenced sample was peripheral blood mononuclear cells (PBMCs), obtained at new diagnosis, from a patient treated with antithyroid drugs. This TCR came from a man aged 18-30 years with Graves disease. Donor details come from another sample of the same person, matched by shared clones. The chain employs TRBV5-6 and TRBJ1-2; a weak D assignment points to TRBD1 (5 bases agree). The sequenced DNA: TGTGCCAGCAGCTTTCTGCAGGGAGATGGCTACACCTTC. Its protein is CASSFLQGDGYTF.